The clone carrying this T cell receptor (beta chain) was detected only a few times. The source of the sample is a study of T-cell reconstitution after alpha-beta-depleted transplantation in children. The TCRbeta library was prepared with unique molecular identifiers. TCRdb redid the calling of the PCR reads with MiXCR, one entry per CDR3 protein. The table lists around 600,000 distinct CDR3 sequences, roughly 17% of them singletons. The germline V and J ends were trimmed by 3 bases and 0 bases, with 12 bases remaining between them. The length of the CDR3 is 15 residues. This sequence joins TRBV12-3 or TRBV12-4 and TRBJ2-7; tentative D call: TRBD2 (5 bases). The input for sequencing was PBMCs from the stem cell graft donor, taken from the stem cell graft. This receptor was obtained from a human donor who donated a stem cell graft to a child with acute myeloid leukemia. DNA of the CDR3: TGTGCCAGCAGTTTTCGGGAAAAGAGCTCCTACGAGCAGTACTTC. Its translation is CASSFREKSSYEQYF.